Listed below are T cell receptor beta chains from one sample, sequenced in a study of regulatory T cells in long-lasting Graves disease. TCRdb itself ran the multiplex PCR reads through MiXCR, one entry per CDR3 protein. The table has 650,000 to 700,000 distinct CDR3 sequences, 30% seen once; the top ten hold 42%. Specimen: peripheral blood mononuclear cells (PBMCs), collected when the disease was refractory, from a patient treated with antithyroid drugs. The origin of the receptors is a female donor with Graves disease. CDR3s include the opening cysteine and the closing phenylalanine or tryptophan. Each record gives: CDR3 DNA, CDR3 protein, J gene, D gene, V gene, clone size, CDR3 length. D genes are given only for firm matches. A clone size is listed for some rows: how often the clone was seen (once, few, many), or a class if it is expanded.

CDR3nt: TGTGCCAGCAGCCAGCAGGGCAGGCATGGCTACACCTTC; CDR3aa: CASSQQGRHGYTF; j_gene: TRBJ1-2; d_gene: .; v_gene: TRBV7-9; abundance: .; len: 13
CDR3nt: TGTGCCAGCAGTTACTCACAGACTAACACTGAAGCTTTCTTT; CDR3aa: CASSYSQTNTEAFF; j_gene: TRBJ1-1; d_gene: .; v_gene: TRBV6-5; abundance: .; len: 14
CDR3nt: TGTGCCAGCAGTTACTCGTTGGGAACGTCGAGGGTGAGCGGGGAGCTGTTTTTT; CDR3aa: CASSYSLGTSRVSGELFF; j_gene: TRBJ2-2; d_gene: .; v_gene: TRBV6-2/TRBV6-3; abundance: .; len: 18
CDR3nt: TGCGCCAGCAGCTTGTGGATAGCGGGAGGTCCCACCGGGGAGCTGTTTTTT; CDR3aa: CASSLWIAGGPTGELFF; j_gene: TRBJ2-2; d_gene: TRBD2; v_gene: TRBV5-1; abundance: few; len: 17
CDR3nt: TGTGCCACCAGTGGTCGTCGGTCCGGGGAGCTGTTTTTT; CDR3aa: CATSGRRSGELFF; j_gene: TRBJ2-2; d_gene: .; v_gene: TRBV24-1; abundance: .; len: 13
CDR3nt: TGTGCCAGTAGTTCCGGGACACCAAATGAAAAACTGTTTTTT; CDR3aa: CASSSGTPNEKLFF; j_gene: TRBJ1-4; d_gene: .; v_gene: TRBV19; abundance: few; len: 14
CDR3nt: TGTGCCAGCAGCTTAGATAACAGGGGGCTCAAGTCACCCCTCCACTTT; CDR3aa: CASSLDNRGLKSPLHF; j_gene: TRBJ1-6; d_gene: TRBD1; v_gene: TRBV11-2; abundance: many; len: 16
CDR3nt: TGTGCCAGCAGTGACCAGGGACAGGCGTTGAACACTGAAGCTTTCTTT; CDR3aa: CASSDQGQALNTEAFF; j_gene: TRBJ1-1; d_gene: TRBD1; v_gene: TRBV6-1; abundance: few; len: 16
CDR3nt: TGTGCCAGTAGTTTCCCCCCAGGGACCAATCAGCCCCAGCATTTT; CDR3aa: CASSFPPGTNQPQHF; j_gene: TRBJ1-5; d_gene: .; v_gene: TRBV19; abundance: few; len: 15
CDR3nt: TGTGCCAGCAGGGAGACACATTCTGAAGCTTTCTTT; CDR3aa: CASRETHSEAFF; j_gene: TRBJ1-1; d_gene: .; v_gene: TRBV6-2/TRBV6-3; abundance: few; len: 12
CDR3nt: TGTGCCAGCAGTTACGACAATTTCTACGAGACCCAGTACTTC; CDR3aa: CASSYDNFYETQYF; j_gene: TRBJ2-5; d_gene: .; v_gene: TRBV6-2/TRBV6-3; abundance: many; len: 14
CDR3nt: TGTGCCACTCAACAGGGGGCGCGAACCGGGGAGCTGTTTTTT; CDR3aa: CATQQGARTGELFF; j_gene: TRBJ2-2; d_gene: TRBD1; v_gene: TRBV24-1; abundance: few; len: 14
CDR3nt: TGTGCCAGCAGTGGGACAGGGGATGCCGAGCAGTACTTC; CDR3aa: CASSGTGDAEQYF; j_gene: TRBJ2-7; d_gene: TRBD1; v_gene: TRBV2; abundance: many; len: 13
CDR3nt: TGCGCCAGCAGCTTGGGGGACAGGGAGCAAGAAGCTTTCTTT; CDR3aa: CASSLGDREQEAFF; j_gene: TRBJ1-1; d_gene: TRBD1; v_gene: TRBV5-1; abundance: .; len: 14
CDR3nt: TGTGCCTTGACACAGGTGCTCTATGGCTACACCTTC; CDR3aa: CALTQVLYGYTF; j_gene: TRBJ1-2; d_gene: .; v_gene: TRBV30; abundance: many; len: 12
CDR3nt: TGTGCCAGCAGCTTAGCGACCGGGACAGGGGAGACCCAGTACTTC; CDR3aa: CASSLATGTGETQYF; j_gene: TRBJ2-5; d_gene: TRBD1; v_gene: TRBV7-6; abundance: few; len: 15
CDR3nt: TGTGCCTGGAGGCTGGGGGGGGCCTATGGCTACACCTTC; CDR3aa: CAWRLGGAYGYTF; j_gene: TRBJ1-2; d_gene: .; v_gene: TRBV30; abundance: .; len: 13
CDR3nt: TGTGCCAGCAGCTTAAGCACAGCGTCATACGAGCAGTACTTC; CDR3aa: CASSLSTASYEQYF; j_gene: TRBJ2-7; d_gene: .; v_gene: TRBV7-9; abundance: .; len: 14
CDR3nt: TGTGCCAGCAGTGGTATCAGGGCTGTTGTGGAGACCCAGTACTTC; CDR3aa: CASSGIRAVVETQYF; j_gene: TRBJ2-5; d_gene: .; v_gene: TRBV2; abundance: .; len: 15
CDR3nt: TGCAGTGCTAGAGATGTACAGGGCTCTGGCTACACCTTC; CDR3aa: CSARDVQGSGYTF; j_gene: TRBJ1-2; d_gene: .; v_gene: TRBV20-1; abundance: few; len: 13
CDR3nt: TGTGCCAGCAGTTTTGGGGGGACTCGCTCCTACGAGCAGTACTTC; CDR3aa: CASSFGGTRSYEQYF; j_gene: TRBJ2-7; d_gene: .; v_gene: TRBV27; abundance: .; len: 15
CDR3nt: TGTGCCAGTAGTACCGGGGACAGCGCTCAAGAGACCCAGTACTTC; CDR3aa: CASSTGDSAQETQYF; j_gene: TRBJ2-5; d_gene: TRBD1; v_gene: TRBV19; abundance: .; len: 15
CDR3nt: TGTGCCAGTCGGGGGTTAAACCAGCCCCAGCATTTT; CDR3aa: CASRGLNQPQHF; j_gene: TRBJ1-5; d_gene: .; v_gene: TRBV6-1; abundance: few; len: 12
CDR3nt: TGTGCCAGCAGCCTAGCGGGAGGCACCGGGGGGCTGTTTTTT; CDR3aa: CASSLAGGTGGLFF; j_gene: TRBJ2-2; d_gene: TRBD2; v_gene: TRBV12-3/TRBV12-4; abundance: .; len: 14
CDR3nt: TGTGCCAGTAGTCCGTGGGACGGAACTTACACTGAAGCTTTCTTT; CDR3aa: CASSPWDGTYTEAFF; j_gene: TRBJ1-1; d_gene: .; v_gene: TRBV19; abundance: .; len: 15
CDR3nt: TGTGCCAGCAGCTACATGACGGGCTCCTACGAGCAGTACTTC; CDR3aa: CASSYMTGSYEQYF; j_gene: TRBJ2-7; d_gene: .; v_gene: TRBV7-9; abundance: few; len: 14
CDR3nt: TGTGCCAGCAGTTCTACGACCAGGGAGGGGGAATATGAAAAACTGTTTTTT; CDR3aa: CASSSTTREGEYEKLFF; j_gene: TRBJ1-4; d_gene: .; v_gene: TRBV6-5; abundance: many; len: 17
CDR3nt: TGTGCCATCAGGGGGACCACAGCGAAGGCGGATGGCTACACCTTC; CDR3aa: CAIRGTTAKADGYTF; j_gene: TRBJ1-2; d_gene: .; v_gene: TRBV10-3; abundance: many; len: 15
CDR3nt: TGCAGTGCTCCGACAGATTGGTACCAAGAGACCCAGTACTTC; CDR3aa: CSAPTDWYQETQYF; j_gene: TRBJ2-5; d_gene: .; v_gene: TRBV20-1; abundance: .; len: 14
CDR3nt: TGTGCCAAAAAACCCGTGTGGGAGGGGAGCATCTACGAGCAGTACTTC; CDR3aa: CAKKPVWEGSIYEQYF; j_gene: TRBJ2-7; d_gene: TRBD2; v_gene: TRBV4-2; abundance: few; len: 16
CDR3nt: TGTGCCAGCAGCTTATCTATTTCGGCCTACGAGCAGTACTTC; CDR3aa: CASSLSISAYEQYF; j_gene: TRBJ2-7; d_gene: .; v_gene: TRBV7-2; abundance: few; len: 14
CDR3nt: TGTGCCAGCAGCGATGCCTTATTGGACAGGGGAAACTATGGCTACACCTTC; CDR3aa: CASSDALLDRGNYGYTF; j_gene: TRBJ1-2; d_gene: TRBD1; v_gene: TRBV2; abundance: many; len: 17
CDR3nt: TGTGCCAGCAGCGGACTGAAAACGTCGAGCACTGAAGCTTTCTTT; CDR3aa: CASSGLKTSSTEAFF; j_gene: TRBJ1-1; d_gene: .; v_gene: TRBV5-4; abundance: .; len: 15
CDR3nt: TGTGCCAGCAAGGAGCGGGAGGGGAGGTACGAGCAGTACTTC; CDR3aa: CASKEREGRYEQYF; j_gene: TRBJ2-7; d_gene: TRBD2; v_gene: TRBV2; abundance: many; len: 14
CDR3nt: TGTGCCAGCAGAAAATTCGGGACAGGGAGTGACGAGCAGTACTTC; CDR3aa: CASRKFGTGSDEQYF; j_gene: TRBJ2-7; d_gene: TRBD1; v_gene: TRBV28; abundance: .; len: 15
CDR3nt: TGTGCCAGCAGCCCACATACAGGGACGGGGAACACTGAAGCTTTCTTT; CDR3aa: CASSPHTGTGNTEAFF; j_gene: TRBJ1-1; d_gene: .; v_gene: TRBV14; abundance: .; len: 16
CDR3nt: TGTGCCAGCAGCCCGACAGGCTATGGCTACACCTTC; CDR3aa: CASSPTGYGYTF; j_gene: TRBJ1-2; d_gene: .; v_gene: TRBV7-9; abundance: many; len: 12
CDR3nt: TGTGCCAGCAGCCCCCGGAGGCAGGGGAATCAGCCCCAGCATTTT; CDR3aa: CASSPRRQGNQPQHF; j_gene: TRBJ1-5; d_gene: .; v_gene: TRBV5-6; abundance: once; len: 15
CDR3nt: TGCAGCGTTCGACAGGGGGCGGAAACTGAAGCTTTCTTT; CDR3aa: CSVRQGAETEAFF; j_gene: TRBJ1-1; d_gene: TRBD1; v_gene: TRBV29-1; abundance: few; len: 13
CDR3nt: TGTGCCAGCAGTACCCCCAGGGTGCACAATGAGCAGTTCTTC; CDR3aa: CASSTPRVHNEQFF; j_gene: TRBJ2-1; d_gene: .; v_gene: TRBV28; abundance: .; len: 14
CDR3nt: TGTGCCAGCAGTCATCCTCAGGGGGCAGGCATTGAAGCTTTCTTT; CDR3aa: CASSHPQGAGIEAFF; j_gene: TRBJ1-1; d_gene: TRBD1; v_gene: TRBV6-2/TRBV6-3; abundance: .; len: 15